Here is one T cell receptor (beta chain) with its context. Which antigen it targets is not known. Per-nucleotide qualities are absent, and no much larger clonotype sits a single base away. Based on the germline V gene (reference sequence), the CDR1 and CDR2 sequences are SGHNT and YYREEE. The CDR3 runs 15 amino acids, cysteine and phenylalanine included. The kept DNA is CDR3 alone, 45 bases in frame from the first base. Trimmed from V: 4 bases; trimmed from J: 7 bases; junction bases lacking a gene match: 10. The source of the sample is a study of cytomegalovirus exposure and HLA in healthy donors (dated by TCRdb to 2017 to 2019). Regarding the study in general: An earlier analysis of roughly 570 of the donors reported 276 Gb of sequence data and 95 million to 120 million unique TCR beta sequences obtained from about 200 million T cells. An early release that covered approximately 600 HLA-typed donors contained 300 to 350 gigabases of sequencing data and about 93 million unique TCR sequences. Among the roughly 390 genotyped donors, under 90% belonged to the genetic ancestry cluster associated with self-reported Caucasian donors. The aim of the study was to test whether cataloging public T cell receptors could identify signatures of past pathogen exposure. The T cell repertoires of around 730 subjects were profiled by immunosequencing and related to cytomegalovirus serostatus. In addition to the first cohort of roughly 670 subjects, a separate validation cohort of approximately 130 different subjects was used. To predict cytomegalovirus infection status, the study combined high-throughput TCR immunosequencing, statistical association of individual TCRs with disease status, and machine learning. A later analysis re-examined previously published TCR beta repertoires from several hundred donors and added high-resolution HLA genotyping to investigate patterns of TCR occurrence. The later analysis used no new phenotypic data to find candidate immune exposures, relying instead on TCR beta sequences and their occurrence across donors. In an earlier analysis of a few hundred of the donors, high-throughput TCR beta sequencing was used to judge whether each TCR beta V gene segment behaved as functional or pseudogenic. Donor age, sex, ethnicity and CMV serostatus were collected together with the repertoire data. A later genetic analysis used genome-wide SNP genotypes for 398 of the 666 donors, treating that subset as a discovery cohort. All discovery cohort repertoires had been generated using a single sequencing platform. HLA typing covered class I and class II loci at four-digit resolution. Typing coverage differed by locus: A, B, C, DRB1 and DQB1 were typed in about 620-640 donors, DQA1 in 522, DPA1 in 606, and DPB1 in about 450. Because of strong linkage in the cohort, five DR-DQ haplotypes were treated as single units for association and clustering. Across 300 to 500 genotyped donors of the cohort, an average of about 250,000 unique TCR beta nucleotide sequences per donor were sequenced, and approximately 19% of those sequences were non-productive. Broader findings and caveats from the paper: Linkage disequilibrium might explain the correlated functional status among segregating V segments, but an unknown experimental factor could not be excluded. The study listed approximately 150 TCR beta chains as associated with cytomegalovirus. In an earlier analysis of 587 of the donors, most TCR beta V segments appeared in productive rearrangements about 90% or about 30% of the time, broadly matching IMGT annotations. Roughly uniform sequencing depth across donors was assumed in presence/absence analyses, although this assumption may not hold. The classifier was reported to diagnose cytomegalovirus status with high specificity and sensitivity in both the original cohort and the validation cohort. A later genetic analysis reported fewer N-insertions in productive TCRs among donors in an Asian-associated ancestry cluster than the approximately 670-donor mean. When HLA alleles, especially DR and DQ, strongly co-occurred, TCR associations were difficult to assign to individual alleles. The earlier analysis of some 540 of the donors excluded approximately 15 rarely observed V segments, including chromosome 9 orphons, because counts were too low. A later analysis found that HLA-associated TCR beta chains were more clonally expanded and had lower generation probabilities than equally common non-associated chains. A cluster of highly shared sequence variants was judged likely to be a technical artifact of the sequencing pipeline. A later genetic analysis associated a missense DCLRE1C variant with V-gene and J-gene trimming of TCR beta chains, and an independent cohort replicated the association. The 87-base-pair reads could not distinguish some IMGT-functional V segments, including TRBV6-2 and TRBV6-3, so those segments were excluded. Most TCR sequences were seen in very few donors, while some public TCRs were found in many individuals. The authors suggested that the approach could potentially be generalized to other disease states and immunological phenotypes. A further reported finding was that TCR beta sequences accurately predicted the HLA-A and HLA-B alleles for most subjects in the first cohort. A few of the identified cytomegalovirus-associated TCR beta chains were confirmed in vitro to be specific for cytomegalovirus antigens. This cohort had only TCR beta chains sequenced, and the lack of alpha or paired-chain data limited which features could be detected. A later analysis found that most CMV-associated TCR beta chains appeared HLA-restricted, with HLA associations seemingly driven largely by CMV exposure. Immune exposure information for the cohort was limited to CMV serostatus. In a later analysis, several top co-occurrence clusters were reported to appear linked to parvovirus B19, influenza, CMV and Epstein-Barr virus. A later analysis found that TCR association rates varied across HLA loci, with DRB1 alleles showing the most associated TCRs and HLA-C alleles the fewest. In a later analysis, about 17,000 TCR beta sequences were associated with specific HLA alleles at a false discovery rate of 0.05. Because HLA typing was unavailable for some donors at each locus, only the typed subset was used in association tests.

Libraries were built with the immunoSEQ multiplex PCR assay. The multiplex PCR relied on a mix of 60 forward primers for TCR Vbeta segments and 13 reverse primers for TCR Jbeta segments. The CDR3 region of rearranged TCR beta genes was amplified from genomic DNA by a multiplex PCR assay. The Illumina HiSeq System was used to sequence the amplified TCR beta libraries as 87-base-pair reads. For the original study's pipeline: A later analysis counted about 76 million unique TCR beta chains across the 650 to 800 repertoires, and around 9.9 million of these chains were shared by at least two donors. A nearest-neighbor algorithm error-corrected the raw reads and collapsed the reads into unique sequences, merging closely related sequences to remove PCR and sequencing errors. CDR3 sequences were aligned to IMGT reference sequences to assign V, D and J gene segments. For a sequence to be retained, a match of at least six nucleotides was required to both a V gene segment and a J gene segment. A rearrangement was called productive if the CDR3 had no stop codons and remained in frame with V and J, and every other rearrangement was called non-productive. Following IMGT convention, CDR3 was defined as the stretch from the second conserved V-encoded cysteine to the conserved J-encoded phenylalanine. The earlier analysis of about 640 of the donors excluded any sequence lacking an unambiguous match to a single V gene segment. An earlier analysis of about 600 of the donors called V segments functional above 56.7% productive rearrangements and segregating when the between-donor standard deviation exceeded 5%. A statistical classification framework was built to diagnose cytomegalovirus status from the catalog of TCR beta chain sequences. In a later analysis, V and J genes were assigned by comparing TCR nucleotide sequences against IMGT/GENE-DB human TR gene sequences. Using the TCRdist pipeline, a later analysis assigned CDR3 sequences along with most-parsimonious VDJ recombination scenarios. In a later analysis, each TCR beta chain was defined by its CDR3 amino acid sequence together with its V-gene family, and reads without a unique V-gene family were excluded. As a way to deal with suspected cross-contamination and a sequencing artifact, a later analysis dropped nearly 600 nucleotide sequences that were highly shared and had low generation probability. A later analysis calculated a clonal expansion index for each public chain from normalized within-repertoire ranks of inferred template counts. In a later analysis, generation probabilities were computed using a VDJ recombination model fitted to out-of-frame rearrangements, and the results were checked against IGoR. In a later analysis, TCR-TCR, TCR-HLA and TCR-CMV co-occurrence was scored with hypergeometric tests, and a repertoire-size bias correction was applied to TCR pairs. In a later analysis, false discovery rates were estimated by permuting HLA or CMV assignments 20 times. In a later analysis, co-occurring TCRs were grouped using DBSCAN, with TCRdist sequence similarity added in when clustering inside HLA-allele-positive subsets. Repertoires with fewer than 30,000 or more than 120,000 public chains, plus five repertoires with anomalous nucleotide sharing, were excluded from co-occurrence clustering. Here the immuneACCESS table is served through TCRdb, limited to in-frame sequences with V and J called. Missing clones are a known gap in these copies; in checked studies unresolved V genes cover under half, and the rest lacks a known reason. The DNA gave D and trimming, while V, J and clone size come from that table. The sample table holds around 170,000 clones, of which around 77% were seen once. The ten largest clonotypes hold approximately 2.5% of the sample.

The cohort consisted of approximately 690 healthy bone marrow donors. At the time of sampling, every cohort member was nominally healthy, though immune exposures that went unrecorded were likely present. The donor tested CMV seronegative, placing the donor among the 350 to 400 seronegative members of the cohort. A peripheral blood sample was provided by each donor, and peripheral blood mononuclear cells were used for TCR beta sequencing. Genomic DNA extraction from the blood cell samples was performed with the Qiagen DNeasy Blood Extraction Kit. The TCR was taken from a man in his fifties or sixties in good health and CMV-seronegative. What was sequenced was PBMCs. The rearranged segments are TRBV5-4 and TRBJ1-5, with 8 bases matching TRBD1. The sequenced DNA: TGTGCCAGCAGCCTACAGGGGGGGGGAAACCAGCCCCAGCATTTT. The translation is CASSLQGGGNQPQHF.